The rows below give T cell receptor beta chains drawn from one sample of a study of T cell responses to AZD1222 COVID-19 vaccine. Repertoires were generated with immunoSEQ multiplex PCR, while TCRdb's copy carries only in-frame clones and drops some. The table includes tens of thousands of clones, approximately 90% detected once. Sequenced here: peripheral blood, sampled 28 days after the second AZD1222 dose. These receptors were taken from an adult who received the AZD1222 COVID-19 vaccine. The CDR3 runs from the conserved cysteine through the conserved F or W. D genes are given only for firm matches. Some rows mark clone size as missing; the rest say once, few, many or name a class of expanded clone.

clone size	D gene	J gene	V gene	CDR3 length	CDR3 protein	CDR3 DNA
-	TRBD1	TRBJ1-2	TRBV6-5	15	CASTLSGQGNYGYTF	TGTGCCAGCACCCTGTCGGGACAGGGGAACTATGGCTACACCTTC
-	-	TRBJ1-1	TRBV7-2	15	CASSLVGPLNTEAFF	TGTGCCAGCAGCTTAGTAGGGCCTTTGAACACTGAAGCTTTCTTT
-	TRBD1	TRBJ1-2	TRBV2	13	CASSRTGTVGYTF	TGTGCCAGCAGTCGGACAGGGACAGTCGGCTACACCTTC
-	-	TRBJ1-1	TRBV2	13	CASSAQGAGGAFF	TGTGCCAGCAGTGCCCAAGGGGCTGGAGGAGCTTTCTTT
-	-	TRBJ1-2	TRBV28	14	CASRGAAVRYGYTF	TGTGCCAGCAGAGGGGCGGCGGTTCGGTATGGCTACACCTTC
-	-	TRBJ2-3	TRBV25-1	11	CASSDGVPQYF	TGTGCCAGCAGTGATGGAGTACCGCAGTATTTT
-	-	TRBJ1-2	TRBV19	14	CASSIGPGGYGYTF	TGTGCCAGTAGTATCGGTCCGGGGGGCTATGGCTACACCTTC
-	TRBD1	TRBJ2-7	TRBV27	16	CASSPGQGIPYYEQYF	TGTGCCAGCAGTCCGGGACAGGGTATCCCATACTACGAGCAGTACTTC
-	-	TRBJ2-2	TRBV18	16	CASSPRSGGFIGELFF	TGTGCCAGCTCACCTCGATCTGGGGGCTTCATCGGGGAGCTGTTTTTT
once	-	TRBJ1-1	TRBV30	13	CAWSSHTNTEAFF	TGTGCCTGGAGCTCACATACGAACACTGAAGCTTTCTTT
-	TRBD2	TRBJ2-1	TRBV3-1/TRBV3-2	15	CASSVPGLHYNEQFF	TGTGCCAGCAGTGTACCGGGACTACATTACAATGAGCAGTTCTTC
-	-	TRBJ1-5	TRBV4-1	16	CASSQIDRISNQPQHF	TGCGCCAGCAGCCAAATCGACAGGATTAGCAATCAGCCCCAGCATTTT
-	TRBD1	TRBJ1-5	TRBV19	15	CASSTGTGSNQPQHF	TGTGCCAGTAGTACCGGGACAGGTAGCAATCAGCCCCAGCATTTT
-	TRBD2	TRBJ2-1	TRBV6-1	16	CASSEAGQRGGNEQFF	TGTGCCAGCAGTGAAGCGGGCCAGCGGGGGGGAAATGAGCAGTTCTTC
once	-	TRBJ2-5	TRBV9	14	CASSVSRVPETQYF	TGTGCCAGCAGCGTATCCAGGGTTCCAGAGACCCAGTACTTC
-	-	TRBJ1-1	TRBV7-2	13	CASSQGQNTEAFF	TGTGCCAGCAGCCAGGGACAGAACACTGAAGCTTTCTTT
-	-	TRBJ1-2	TRBV28	11	CAAGPGSGYTF	TGTGCCGCAGGTCCGGGGTCTGGCTACACCTTC